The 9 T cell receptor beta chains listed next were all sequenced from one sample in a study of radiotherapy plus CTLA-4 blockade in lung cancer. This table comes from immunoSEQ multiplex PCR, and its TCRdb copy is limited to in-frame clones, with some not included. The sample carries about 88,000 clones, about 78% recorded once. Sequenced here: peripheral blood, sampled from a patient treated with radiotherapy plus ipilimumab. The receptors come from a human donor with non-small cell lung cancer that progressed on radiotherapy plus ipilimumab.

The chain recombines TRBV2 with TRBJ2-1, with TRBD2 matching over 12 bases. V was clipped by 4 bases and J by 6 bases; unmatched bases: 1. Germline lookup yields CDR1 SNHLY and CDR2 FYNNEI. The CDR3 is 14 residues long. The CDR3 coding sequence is TGTGCCAGCAGTGGGACTAGCGGGGTCAATGAGCAGTTCTTC. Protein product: CASSGTSGVNEQFF.

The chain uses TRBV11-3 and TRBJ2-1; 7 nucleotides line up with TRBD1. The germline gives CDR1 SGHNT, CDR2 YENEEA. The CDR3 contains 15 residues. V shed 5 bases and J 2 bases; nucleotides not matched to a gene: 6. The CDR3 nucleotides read TGTGCCAGCAGCCACGACAGGGCACCCTACAATGAGCAGTTCTTC. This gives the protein CASSHDRAPYNEQFF.

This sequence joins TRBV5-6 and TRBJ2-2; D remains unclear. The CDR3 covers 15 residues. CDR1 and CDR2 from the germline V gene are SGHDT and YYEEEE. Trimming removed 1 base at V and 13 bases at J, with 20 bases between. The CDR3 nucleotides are TGTGCCAGCAGCTTGTCACCCCTTGGGTCTTGGGGGCTGTTTTTT. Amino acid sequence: CASSLSPLGSWGLFF.

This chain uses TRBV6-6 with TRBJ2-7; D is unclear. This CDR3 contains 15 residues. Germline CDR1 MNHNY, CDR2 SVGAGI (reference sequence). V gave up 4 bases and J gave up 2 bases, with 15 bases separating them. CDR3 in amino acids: CASSSHASSPYEQYF. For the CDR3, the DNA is TGTGCCAGCAGTTCCCACGCGTCCTCGCCCTACGAGCAGTACTTC.

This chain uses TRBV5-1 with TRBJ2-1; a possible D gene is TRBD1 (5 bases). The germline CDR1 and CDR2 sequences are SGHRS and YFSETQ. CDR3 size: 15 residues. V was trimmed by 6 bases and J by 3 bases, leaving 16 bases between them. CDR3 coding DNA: TGCGCCAGCACCCTGCAGGGTACGGGCTACAATGAGCAGTTCTTC. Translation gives CASTLQGTGYNEQFF.

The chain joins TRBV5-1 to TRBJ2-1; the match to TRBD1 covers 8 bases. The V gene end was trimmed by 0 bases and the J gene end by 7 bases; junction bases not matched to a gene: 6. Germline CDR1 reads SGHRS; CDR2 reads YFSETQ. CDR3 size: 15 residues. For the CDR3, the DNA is TGCGCCAGCAGCTTGGACCAGGGGGCATATAATGAGCAGTTCTTC. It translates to CASSLDQGAYNEQFF.

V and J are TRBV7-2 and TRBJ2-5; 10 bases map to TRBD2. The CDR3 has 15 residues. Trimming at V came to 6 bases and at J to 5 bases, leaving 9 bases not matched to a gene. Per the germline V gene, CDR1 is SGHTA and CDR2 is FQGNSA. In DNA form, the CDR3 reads TGTGCCAGCAGTCTACTAGCGGGAACCGGGGAGACCCAGTACTTC. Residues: CASSLLAGTGETQYF.

The CDR3 loop reads CASSSTGVQPQHF. The DNA of the CDR3 is TGTGCCAGCAGTTCGACAGGAGTTCAGCCCCAGCATTTT. The chain couples TRBV27 to TRBJ1-5; D might be TRBD1 (6 bases). CDR3 length: 13 residues. V lost 4 bases and J lost 6, with 10 bases in between. From germline, CDR1 is MNHEY and CDR2 SMNVEV (reference sequence).

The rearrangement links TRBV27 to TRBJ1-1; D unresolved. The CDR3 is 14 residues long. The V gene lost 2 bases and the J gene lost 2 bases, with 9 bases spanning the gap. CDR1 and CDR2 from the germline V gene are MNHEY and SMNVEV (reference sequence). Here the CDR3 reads CASSLGWGNTEAFF. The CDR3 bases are TGTGCCAGCAGTTTAGGGTGGGGTAACACTGAAGCTTTCTTT.